This T cell receptor beta chain derives from a study of blood T cell repertoires in COVID-19. This clone appeared once. The CDR3 covers 13 residues. The V end was cut by 8 bases, the J end by 4 bases, with 12 bases between. Method: immunoSEQ multiplex PCR; TCRdb's copy keeps in-frame clones and lacks some. Of approximately 350,000 clones in the sample, more than 70% were seen once. This chain joins TRBV12-3 or TRBV12-4 and TRBJ1-3; D call uncertain. Source material: peripheral blood. The sequence came from a man aged 25-45 years with active or convalescent COVID-19. The CDR3 protein is CASDNGGGNTIYF. Here the CDR3 DNA reads TGTGCCAGCGACAACGGCGGGGGAAACACCATATATTTT.